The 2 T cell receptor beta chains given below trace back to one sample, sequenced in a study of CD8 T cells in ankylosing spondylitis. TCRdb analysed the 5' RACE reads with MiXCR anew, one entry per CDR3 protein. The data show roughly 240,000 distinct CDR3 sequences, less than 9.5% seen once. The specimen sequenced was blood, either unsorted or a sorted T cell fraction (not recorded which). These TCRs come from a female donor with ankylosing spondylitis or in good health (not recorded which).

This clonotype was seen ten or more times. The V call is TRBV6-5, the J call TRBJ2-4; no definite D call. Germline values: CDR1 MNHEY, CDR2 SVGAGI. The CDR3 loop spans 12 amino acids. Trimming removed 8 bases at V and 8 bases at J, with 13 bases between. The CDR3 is CASGYAGDIQYF. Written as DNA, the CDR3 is TGTGCCAGCGGATATGCTGGGGACATTCAGTACTTC.

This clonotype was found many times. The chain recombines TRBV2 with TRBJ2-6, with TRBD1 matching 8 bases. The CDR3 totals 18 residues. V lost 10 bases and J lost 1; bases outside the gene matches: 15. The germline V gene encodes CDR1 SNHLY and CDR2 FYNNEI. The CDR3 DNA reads TGTGCCACCCGCAAGGCGGACAGGGCGAAGTCTGGGGCCAACGTCCTGACTTTC. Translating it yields CATRKADRAKSGANVLTF.